A selection of T cell receptor beta chains follows, all from one sample in a study of cytomegalovirus exposure and HLA in healthy donors. This table comes from immunoSEQ multiplex PCR, and its TCRdb copy is limited to in-frame clones, with some not included. Of 150,000 to 200,000 clones detected, approximately 70% appear once; the ten largest clones hold less than 2%. The sample consisted of PBMCs. The receptors were sampled from a woman aged 25 to 39 in good health and CMV-seronegative. The conserved cysteine and the conserved F or W are not part of the CDR3 here. The D gene is left open where the match is weak.

d_call v_call cdr3_length cdr3_aa
- TRBV19 10 ASRQGHSPLH
TRBD2 TRBV7-3 13 ASSPQGLANNEQF
- TRBV19 12 ASRMGVNSYEQY
- TRBV5-4 13 ASSLGQPRNNEQF
TRBD2 TRBV6-5 12 ASSSSGSYNEQF
TRBD1 TRBV6-1 13 ASETNRGPFNTIY
TRBD1 TRBV7-9 13 ASSRQGRLNYGYT
TRBD2 TRBV6-6 12 ASSSGSSYNEQF
TRBD2 TRBV5-4 14 ASSLFGSGGQETQY
- TRBV5-6 9 ASSLDFGQL
TRBD1 TRBV6-6 12 ASSPPGGLTEAF
TRBD2 TRBV7-2 14 ASSRLADPRTDTQY
TRBD2 TRBV2 13 ASSAGTSGVYEQY
- TRBV18 12 ASSPPEGSSIQY
TRBD1 TRBV10-1 11 ASSRDRGEKLF
TRBD2 TRBV4-3 14 ASSQPEGGGFGEQY
- TRBV9 15 AGSVEDSTYMNTEAF
TRBD1 TRBV10-3 12 AISESQGADTQY
TRBD2 TRBV7-2 13 ASSSTSGYTDTQY
TRBD1 TRBV6-5 14 ASSSDRGVFGSPLH
- TRBV2 18 ASSVTRGQSSYGDNQPQH
- TRBV25-1 11 ASSEHDRHGYT
- TRBV7-9 12 ASSRGGFDGGYT
TRBD1 TRBV7-2 12 ASSTWDRGGEQY
- TRBV6-5 10 ASGPLWDTQY
TRBD2 TRBV6-5 13 ASSPRAGAYNEQF
- TRBV29-1 12 SALSDKHGNTIY
TRBD1 TRBV19 14 ASSPQGSSYNSPLH
- TRBV7-9 11 ASREKGAYEQY
TRBD2 TRBV4-1 11 ASHGLAGSEQF
- TRBV5-1 11 ASSLTGLDTQY
TRBD1 TRBV13 12 ASSLGGTGGSQY